The 25 T cell receptor beta chains in this list originate from one sample, sequenced in a study of cytomegalovirus exposure and HLA in healthy donors. PCR primers comprised 60 Vbeta and 13 Jbeta primers. Clones were sequenced by immunoSEQ multiplex PCR, and TCRdb holds only the in-frame ones, with some missing. The sample has more than 150,000 clones; approximately 84% are singletons. What was sequenced was PBMCs. The receptors were sampled from a boy younger than 10 in good health and CMV-seronegative.

This clone came up once. This chain connects TRBV7-9 to TRBJ2-1, with 9 bases matching TRBD2. The germline V gene encodes CDR1 SEHNR and CDR2 FQNEAQ (reference sequence). This CDR3 comprises 14 residues. With 5 bases clipped from V and 16 bases from J, the junction kept 15 bases outside the gene matches. CDR3 coding DNA: TGTGCCAGCAGCCCCTATAATGGTAATAGCGGGAGTTTCTTC. This translates into CASSPYNGNSGSFF.

This clone was counted only a few times. The chain is built from TRBV10-3 and TRBJ1-1, with D perhaps matching TRBD1 (6 bases). Between the trimmed V and J ends, which lost 0 bases and 0 bases, there was a span of 11 bases. Germline CDR1 ENHRY, CDR2 SYGVKD. This CDR3 has 16 amino acids. The CDR3 region is CAISESIGQLNTEAFF. In nucleotides, the CDR3 is TGTGCCATCAGTGAGTCGATAGGACAGCTGAACACTGAAGCTTTCTTT.

Only one count was recorded for this clone. The rearrangement links TRBV19 to TRBJ2-5; D is possibly TRBD2 (6 bases). CDR1 and CDR2 (germline): LNHDA, SQIVND (reference sequence). V was cut by 2 bases and J by 3 bases, with 13 bases left in between. This CDR3 has 15 residues. The CDR3 protein is CASSITPSVKETQYF. The DNA for the CDR3 is TGTGCCAGTAGTATAACCCCTAGCGTCAAAGAGACCCAGTACTTC.

The gene calls are TRBV27 and TRBJ1-5; D unclear. Germline V gene lookup returns CDR1 MNHEY and CDR2 SMNVEV (reference sequence). The CDR3 sequence is 15 residues long. V lost 2 bases and J 5 bases, leaving 13 bases between the germline ends. CDR3 bases: TGTGCCAGCAGTTTAGTTGGGCAGGCCTATCAGCCCCAGCATTTT. It codes for CASSLVGQAYQPQHF.

This clone turned up a few times. Here the CDR3 reads CASSQGLLAGGPTDTQYF. CDR3 bases: TGCGCCAGCAGCCAAGGGCTACTAGCGGGAGGTCCCACAGATACGCAGTATTTT. The J gene is TRBJ2-3, the V gene TRBV4-1, with 12 bases fitting TRBD2. The CDR3 is 18 amino acids. The V gene's germline CDR1 is MGHRA and CDR2 YSYEKL. The junction had 7 bases not matched to a gene; V was cut back by 1 base and J by 2 bases.

V and J are TRBV7-9 and TRBJ1-5, with D maybe TRBD1 (5 bases). Germline V gene lookup returns CDR1 SEHNR and CDR2 FQNEAQ (reference sequence). This CDR3 is built from 13 residues. Trimming cost V 5 bases and J 9 bases, with 14 bases left between them. The DNA for the CDR3 is TGTGCCAGCAGCCTAGACAGCATCAGGCCCCAGCATTTT. Amino acids: CASSLDSIRPQHF. Full variable domain (remainder filled in from reference TRBV7-9 and TRBJ1-5): DTGVSQNPRHKITKRGQNVTFRCDPISEHNRLYWYRQTLGQGPEFLTYFQNEAQLEKSRLLSDRFSAERPKGSFSTLEIQRTEQGDSAMYLCASSLDSIRPQHFGDGTRLSIL.

The rearrangement uses TRBV9 and TRBJ1-1; D may be TRBD1 (6 bases). The CDR3 consists of 13 residues. Germline V gene sequence: CDR1 SGDLS, CDR2 YYNGEE. V shed 0 bases and J shed 6 bases, with 9 bases lying between them. CDR3 residues: CASSVGQVAEAFF. The CDR3, as DNA: TGTGCCAGCAGCGTAGGACAGGTTGCTGAAGCTTTCTTT.

V is TRBV19 and J is TRBJ1-3; TRBD1 might be the D (5 bases). CDR1 is LNHDA, CDR2 SQIVND, per germline (reference sequence). The germline V and J ends were trimmed by 4 bases and 0 bases, with 16 bases remaining between them. The CDR3 runs 17 residues. The DNA of the CDR3 is TGTGCCAGTAGTAAAGGGGCTGGAGTAAGCTCTGGAAACACCATATATTTT. It is translated as CASSKGAGVSSGNTIYF.

The chain carries TRBV29-1 and TRBJ2-7, with TRBD1 matching 8 bases. Trimming took 4 bases from V and 7 from J; bases not matched to a gene: 6. In germline, CDR1 is SQVTM, CDR2 ANQGSEA. The CDR3 covers 12 residues. As DNA, the CDR3 is TGCAGCGTTGGATCAGGGGGCTGGGAGCAGTACTTC. It is translated as CSVGSGGWEQYF.

The chain couples TRBV30 to TRBJ2-2, with 11 bases matching TRBD2. The V gene end was trimmed by 1 base and the J gene end by 3 bases; junction bases not matched to a gene: 7. The CDR3 is 17 residues long. Germline V CDR1 and CDR2: GTSNPN, SVGIG (reference sequence). The CDR3: CAWSGGSGRAHTGELFF. In DNA, the CDR3 is TGTGCCTGGAGTGGGGGTAGCGGGAGGGCTCACACCGGGGAGCTGTTTTTT.

J is TRBJ1-1 and V is TRBV5-1; possible D gene TRBD1, 5 bases. Trimming took off 5 bases at V and 4 bases at J, with 15 bases between the two ends. CDR1 is SGHRS, CDR2 YFSETQ, per germline. There are 14 residues in the CDR3. The CDR3 nucleotides read TGCGCCAGCAGTAACGAGGGGCGGGGCACTGAAGCTTTCTTT. Its protein is CASSNEGRGTEAFF.

The chain combines TRBV7-9 with TRBJ2-5; tentatively, D is TRBD2 (5 bases). CDR1 and CDR2 (germline): SEHNR, FQNEAQ (reference sequence). Trimming stripped 2 bases from V and 1 base from J, with 11 bases between. The CDR3 is 15 amino acids. CDR3 loop: CASSLRAGPQETQYF. The CDR3 coding sequence is TGTGCCAGCAGCTTAAGGGCGGGCCCCCAAGAGACCCAGTACTTC.

This chain connects TRBV5-5 to TRBJ1-2; no definite D call. Looked up from germline, CDR1 is SGHKS and CDR2 is YYEKEE (reference sequence). Trimming shortened V by 1 base and J by 0 bases, and 7 bases separated the two germline ends. This CDR3 region has 14 residues. The CDR3 loop is CASSLTVPNYGYTF. In nucleotides, the CDR3 is TGTGCCAGCAGCTTGACAGTACCTAACTATGGCTACACCTTC.

This chain links TRBV5-6 with TRBJ2-7, with a weak D call TRBD1 (5 bases). The length of the CDR3 is 14 residues. The germline V and J ends were trimmed by 0 bases and 5 bases, with 12 bases remaining between them. CDR1 is SGHDT and CDR2 is YYEEEE in the germline V gene. The CDR3 spells CASSLGQGTDEQYF. CDR3 in DNA: TGTGCCAGCAGCTTGGGCCAGGGAACGGACGAGCAGTACTTC.

The V and J genes are TRBV10-1 and TRBJ1-3; 7 nucleotides agree with TRBD1. The germline gives CDR1 WNHNN, CDR2 SYGVQD (reference sequence). This CDR3 region has 15 residues. Trimming took 4 bases from V and 2 from J; bases not matched to a gene: 5. The CDR3 DNA sequence: TGCGCCAGCAGTGGTGGACAGGCAGCTGGAAACACCATATATTTT. This translates into CASSGGQAAGNTIYF.

The rearrangement joins TRBV28 to TRBJ2-3, with 7 bases identical to TRBD2. The CDR3 runs to 16 residues. Germline V gene data show CDR1 as MDHEN and CDR2 as SYDVKM. J lost 4 bases, V lost 6 bases, and 13 bases had no gene match. The DNA of the CDR3 is TGTGCCAGCAGCCCGCCGGGCGGGAGTGCTCCAGATACGCAGTATTTT. It translates to CASSPPGGSAPDTQYF.

This chain connects TRBV5-6 to TRBJ2-1; 9 nucleotides match TRBD1. V shed 4 bases, J shed 1 base, and the junction held 12 bases outside the gene matches. CDR1 and CDR2 from the germline V gene are SGHDT and YYEEEE. This CDR3 comprises 18 residues. CDR3 residues: CASSPIPGQGRSYNEQFF. The CDR3 DNA reads TGTGCCAGCAGCCCCATACCGGGACAGGGTCGATCCTACAATGAGCAGTTCTTC.

This clone showed up just once. The V call is TRBV6-5, the J call TRBJ2-3, with D possibly matching TRBD2 (5 bases). Trimming took 9 bases from V and 1 from J, leaving 14 bases between them. Germline V gene data show CDR1 as MNHEY and CDR2 as SVGAGI. This CDR3 has 14 amino acids. The CDR3 bases are TGTGCCAGTAGCCGGGATTATGGCACAGATACGCAGTATTTT. It specifies CASSRDYGTDTQYF.

The chain combines TRBV27 with TRBJ2-7, with 10 bases lining up with TRBD2. Germline CDR1 MNHEY, CDR2 SMNVEV (reference sequence). The CDR3 is made up of 15 amino acids. Trimming took 5 bases from V and 9 from J; bases not matched to a gene: 13. CDR3 region: CASSMTSGPTRGQYF. The CDR3 region has the DNA TGTGCCAGCAGTATGACTAGCGGGCCGACACGGGGGCAGTACTTC.

The chain has TRBV10-3 and TRBJ2-3, with 10 bases lining up with TRBD1. With V trimmed by 11 bases and J by 4 bases, 9 bases remained unmatched. The CDR3 covers 14 residues. Germline V gene data show CDR1 as ENHRY and CDR2 as SYGVKD. The CDR3 bases are TGTGCCGGAGGGACAGGGGTTGAGGCAGATACGCAGTATTTT. It is translated as CAGGTGVEADTQYF.

The sample holds a few counts of this clone. The gene calls are TRBV6-1 and TRBJ1-1; D is unclear. V was clipped by 0 bases and J by 5 bases, with 13 bases between them. Germline-derived CDR1 and CDR2 are MNHNS and SASEGT. The CDR3 contains 15 residues. CDR3 in amino acids: CASSEAFQVWTEAFF. The CDR3 DNA is TGTGCCAGCAGTGAAGCCTTTCAGGTTTGGACTGAAGCTTTCTTT.

The chain is built from TRBV11-1 and TRBJ2-3; TRBD2 matches at 12 bases. Germline loops: CDR1 SGHAT, CDR2 FQDESV (reference sequence). Germline trimming cut 4 bases from V and 2 bases from J; bases unmatched to any gene: 7. The CDR3 spans 17 residues. The CDR3 coding sequence is TGTGCCAGCAGCTCCAAGACTAGCGGGAGTTACACAGATACGCAGTATTTT. Its translation is CASSSKTSGSYTDTQYF.

The chain has TRBV25-1 and TRBJ2-3; no clear D gene. This CDR3 is built from 13 residues. Germline assignment: CDR1 MGHDK and CDR2 SYGVNS. Trimming stripped 4 bases from V and 6 bases from J, with 11 bases between. Here the CDR3 reads CASSVAAMDTQYF. Written as DNA, the CDR3 is TGTGCCAGCAGTGTAGCCGCTATGGATACGCAGTATTTT.

In this sample, this clone turned up once. The chain recombines TRBV6-1 with TRBJ1-2; 7 bases fit TRBD1. The CDR3 sequence is 14 residues long. CDR1 MNHNS and CDR2 SASEGT come from the germline V gene. With V trimmed by 8 bases and J by 4 bases, 10 bases remained unmatched. CDR3 region: CASQGPGTVYGYTF. CDR3 nucleotides: TGTGCCAGCCAAGGGCCCGGGACAGTCTATGGCTACACCTTC.

This clone appeared a single time. The rearrangement links TRBV5-1 to TRBJ2-1; 10 nucleotides agree with TRBD2. Germline CDR1 is SGHRS and CDR2 is YFSETQ. The ends lost 3 bases at V and 6 bases at J; junction bases unmatched: 6. This CDR3 region has 15 residues. CDR3 coding DNA: TGCGCCAGCAGCTGGCTAGCGGGAGCTTCCAATGAGCAGTTCTTC. Amino acid sequence: CASSWLAGASNEQFF.